The next 14 T cell receptor beta chains were all read from a single sample in a study of blood T cells in healthy people across ages. Sample-barcoded 5' priming and a J-beta primer mix drove a second PCR of roughly 7 to 11 cycles. TCRdb used MiXCR to reprocess the 5' RACE reads, holding one entry per CDR3 protein. The sample has about 570,000 distinct CDR3 sequences; approximately 25% are singletons. The specimen sequenced was blood. The origin of the receptors is a woman aged 70-85 years in good health.

The chain joins TRBV24-1 to TRBJ1-2; no reliable D call. This CDR3 region has 13 residues. Trimming left V 4 bases short and J 8 bases short, with 13 bases between. Germline loops: CDR1 KGHDR, CDR2 SFDVKD. As DNA, the CDR3 is TGTGCCACCAGTGACTCCGGTAGGCCCGGCTACACCTTC. Its protein product is CATSDSGRPGYTF.

This clonotype was counted only a few times. V is TRBV29-1 and J is TRBJ1-1; no reliable D call. V dropped 4 bases and J dropped 7 bases, with 16 bases sitting between them. The CDR3 covers 13 residues. Germline V lookup: CDR1 SQVTM, CDR2 ANQGSEA. CDR3 sequence: CSVVKARNGEAFF. In DNA form, the CDR3 reads TGCAGCGTTGTCAAGGCCAGGAACGGTGAAGCTTTCTTT.

This clonotype was detected a few times. This chain uses TRBV7-9 with TRBJ2-5; weak D call: TRBD2 (6 bases). Trimming took 2 bases from V and 1 from J, leaving 23 bases between them. CDR1 SEHNR and CDR2 FQNEAQ come from the germline V gene (reference sequence). This CDR3 is built from 19 residues. The CDR3 DNA reads as TGTGCCAGCAGCTTAACCCCGCTATACGGGGGAGGCTTCCAAGAGACCCAGTACTTC. It encodes CASSLTPLYGGGFQETQYF.

The J gene is TRBJ2-6, the V gene TRBV6-6; no firm D call. CDR1 and CDR2 from the germline V gene are MNHNY and SVGAGI (reference sequence). V was shortened by 3 bases and J by 0 bases, with 9 bases between the two germline ends. The CDR3 is 16 residues long. CDR3 DNA: TGTGCCAGCAGTTATTGGGGTTCCTCTGGGGCCAACGTCCTGACTTTC. It translates to CASSYWGSSGANVLTF.

The CDR3: CASSRDRVMNTEAFF. The CDR3 DNA reads as TGTGCCAGCAGTCGAGACAGAGTCATGAACACTGAAGCTTTCTTT. The V gene is TRBV6-2 or TRBV6-3, the J gene TRBJ1-1; D perhaps matches TRBD1 (5 bases). The CDR3 length is 15 residues. The germline CDR1 and CDR2 sequences are MNHEY and SVGEGT. Trimming cost V 5 bases and J 0 bases, with 13 bases left between them.

The chain combines TRBV7-2 with TRBJ2-5; TRBD2 might be the D (5 bases). Trimming shortened V by 3 bases and J by 5 bases, and 10 bases separated the two germline ends. This CDR3 contains 13 residues. CDR1 SGHTA and CDR2 FQGNSA come from the germline V gene. The DNA for the CDR3 is TGTGCCAGCAGCTTCGATCTAGCCGAGACCCAGTACTTC. Translated: CASSFDLAETQYF. Together with reference TRBV7-2 and TRBJ2-5, the CDR3 gives the full variable domain: GAGVSQSPSNKVTEKGKDVELRCDPISGHTALYWYRQSLGQGLEFLIYFQGNSAPDKSGLPSDRFSAERTGGSVSTLTIQRTQQEDSAVYLCASSFDLAETQYFGPGTRLLVL.

CDR3 residues: CASSLSGASGVKTQYF. CDR3 DNA: TGTGCCAGCAGCTTAAGTGGCGCTAGCGGGGTTAAGACCCAGTACTTC. V is TRBV7-8 and J is TRBJ2-5, with 9 bases identical to TRBD2. Per the germline V gene, CDR1 is SGHVS and CDR2 is FQNEAQ. Germline trimming cut 2 bases from V and 6 bases from J; bases unmatched to any gene: 10. This CDR3 has 16 amino acids.

A note on this clonotype: One end of the junction fails to match germline, which may point to a read error. V and J are TRBV20-1 and TRBJ1-2, with TRBD1 matching 9 bases. The CDR3 is made up of 16 amino acids. CDR1 is DFQATT and CDR2 is SNEGSKA in the germline V gene (reference sequence). CDR3 region: CSARKGGTGGASGCTF. As DNA, the CDR3 is TGCAGTGCTAGGAAAGGGGGAACAGGGGGCGCGAGCGGCTGCACCTTC.

The chain carries TRBV7-2 and TRBJ1-1; no clear D. The CDR3 extends over 15 amino acids. The V end was cut by 6 bases, the J end by 4 bases, with 18 bases between. CDR1 and CDR2 (germline): SGHTA, FQGNSA. The CDR3 sequence is CASSYPTSSTTEAFF. The CDR3, as DNA: TGTGCCAGCAGTTACCCGACTTCGTCAACCACTGAAGCTTTCTTT. Filled out from reference TRBV7-2 and TRBJ1-1, the complete variable domain reads GAGVSQSPSNKVTEKGKDVELRCDPISGHTALYWYRQSLGQGLEFLIYFQGNSAPDKSGLPSDRFSAERTGGSVSTLTIQRTQQEDSAVYLCASSYPTSSTTEAFFGQGTRLTVV.

The chain combines TRBV7-9 with TRBJ2-7; 7 nucleotides align to TRBD1. CDR3 length equals 15 residues. The V gene end was trimmed by 5 bases and the J gene end by 0 bases; junction bases not matched to a gene: 7. Germline CDR1 SEHNR, CDR2 FQNEAQ (reference sequence). CDR3 sequence reads: CASSLPGQSSYEQYF. The CDR3 DNA sequence: TGTGCCAGCAGCCTCCCGGGACAGAGCTCCTACGAGCAGTACTTC.

Comments on this clonotype: The junction shows a germline mismatch at one end, possibly a read error. This chain links TRBV6-2 or TRBV6-3 with TRBJ2-1; tentatively, D is TRBD2 (6 bases). Germline V CDR1 and CDR2: MNHEY, SVGEGT. The CDR3 extends over 15 amino acids. This CDR3 is CASSYAILAEQTRYF. CDR3 bases: TGTGCCAGCAGTTACGCTATATTAGCGGAGCAGACGAGGTACTTC.

V and J are TRBV11-2 and TRBJ2-7; 9 nucleotides agree with TRBD1. This CDR3 is 16 amino acids long. Germline values: CDR1 SGHAT, CDR2 FQNNGV. Trimming at V came to 4 bases and at J to 0 bases, leaving 7 bases not matched to a gene. The CDR3 reads CASSYEGGQGSYEQYF. The CDR3 region has the DNA TGTGCCAGCAGCTACGAAGGGGGACAGGGCTCCTACGAGCAGTACTTC. The full variable domain, its missing parts supplied by reference TRBV11-2 and TRBJ2-7, is EAGVAQSPRYKIIEKRQSVAFWCNPISGHATLYWYQQILGQGPKLLIQFQNNGVVDDSQLPKDRFSAERLKGVDSTLKIQPAKLEDSAVYLCASSYEGGQGSYEQYFGPGTRLTVT.

Remarks on this clonotype: Given a much more abundant clone one base away, this may be a read error. The rearrangement uses TRBV5-1 and TRBJ1-1; D remains ambiguous. This CDR3 contains 13 residues. V was pared by 4 bases and J by 7 bases, with 14 bases between. In germline, CDR1 is SGHRS, CDR2 YFSETQ. The CDR3 spells CASSPQTGGEAFF. Written as DNA, the CDR3 is TGCGCCAGCAGCCCACAAACGGGCGGTGAAGCTTTCTTT.

The chain combines TRBV12-3 or TRBV12-4 with TRBJ1-1; TRBD1 aligns across 12 bases. Losses at the gene ends were 5 bases for V and 4 bases for J; bases not matched to a gene: 8. The CDR3 totals 16 residues. In DNA, the CDR3 is TGTGCCAGCAGTCCCGGGACAGGGGGCGGCGGCACTGAAGCTTTCTTT. Translating gives CASSPGTGGGGTEAFF.